This T cell receptor (beta chain) was identified during a study of cytomegalovirus exposure and HLA in healthy donors. The PCR was carried out with 60 Vbeta primers and 13 Jbeta primers. Using immunoSEQ multiplex PCR, the repertoire was profiled, and TCRdb retains in-frame clones only, with some absent. The repertoire includes about 150,000 clones, about 83% of them detected once, and roughly 4% sits in the top ten. Trimming removed 2 bases at V and 2 bases at J, with 8 bases between. The germline V gene encodes CDR1 MDHEN and CDR2 SYDVKM. The CDR3 runs to 14 residues. Study results and caveats: The study reported that TCR beta sequences accurately predicted HLA-A and HLA-B alleles in most subjects. The authors later linked a missense DCLRE1C variant to TCR beta V- and J-gene trimming. It was taken for granted in presence/absence analyses that sequencing depth across donors was roughly uniform. The number of N-insertions in an Asian-associated ancestry cluster was reportedly below the roughly 620-donor mean in a later analysis.

As for this clone: The antigen remains unidentified.

J is TRBJ2-3 and V is TRBV28; maybe TRBD1 (5 bases). This TCR was sampled from a woman between 40 and 55 years old in good health and CMV-seronegative. Material: PBMCs. CDR3: CASSLRGYTDTQYF. CDR3 in DNA: TGTGCCAGCAGTTTAAGGGGTTACACAGATACGCAGTATTTT.